The rows below give T cell receptor beta chains drawn from one sample of a study of neurological immune-mediated disorders. TCRdb redid the calling of the 5' RACE reads with MiXCR, one entry per CDR3 protein. Of 15,000 to 20,000 distinct CDR3 sequences listed, about 2.6% were seen once; the top ten hold 5.5%. The specimen was PBMCs. Receptors originate from a woman between 18 and 30 years old with multiple sclerosis. The conserved cysteine and the conserved F or W are not part of the CDR3 here. A clone size is listed for some rows: how often the clone was seen (once, few, many), or a class if it is expanded.

clone size | J gene | V gene | CDR3 protein
many | TRBJ2-1 | TRBV20-1 | SASPRSSYNEQF
many | TRBJ2-2 | TRBV20-1 | SANQDGTGELF
many | TRBJ1-2 | TRBV7-9 | ASSLLDNNYGYT
many | TRBJ2-2 | TRBV7-9 | ASSSTVGGELF
many | TRBJ1-2 | TRBV6-5 | ASSYSSQGMGYGYT
many | TRBJ2-1 | TRBV29-1 | SALGGGNEQF
many | TRBJ2-3 | TRBV20-1 | SAGTALAGGGDTQY
medium-sized | TRBJ2-1 | TRBV6-4 | ASSHQREGEQF
many | TRBJ2-1 | TRBV12-3/TRBV12-4 | ASSATGPINEQF
few | TRBJ2-5 | TRBV3-1 | ASSYWTSAIEETQY
- | TRBJ1-1 | TRBV5-1 | ASSPETDRGNTEAF
many | TRBJ2-7 | TRBV7-6 | ASSTRDNAYEQY
- | TRBJ1-1 | TRBV2 | ASSERAPVGTEAF
- | TRBJ2-1 | TRBV6-2/TRBV6-3 | ASSTRSYNEQF
many | TRBJ2-1 | TRBV12-3/TRBV12-4 | ASSSPRTSGRGEQF
many | TRBJ2-7 | TRBV20-1 | SAPREGDLSWQY
many | TRBJ1-1 | TRBV11-1 | ASSLGTAEAF
many | TRBJ1-2 | TRBV27 | ASSLSGISFYGYT
many | TRBJ1-1 | TRBV10-2 | ASSENSGGTEAF
many | TRBJ2-7 | TRBV4-2 | ASSQVAGLAKHEQY
many | TRBJ2-2 | TRBV7-3 | ASSPDRAGTGELF
many | TRBJ2-2 | TRBV5-1 | ASSLSPTSELF
many | TRBJ2-1 | TRBV20-1 | SANLDRVYNEQF
- | TRBJ2-3 | TRBV5-5 | ASSHSRGFADTQY
many | TRBJ1-1 | TRBV12-3/TRBV12-4 | ASSFRFPLNTEAF